The source of this T cell receptor (beta chain) is a study of shared clonotypes between healthy human individuals (dated by TCRdb to 2020 to 2022). In the study overall: The cohort included three men and two women between 18 and 49 years of age. Between about 0.9 and 9 billion PBMCs per donor were obtained by leukapheresis. For each donor, CD4 naive and CD4 memory were each run on three plates, CD8 naive on two plates, and CD8 memory on one plate. To increase sequencing depth and limit assay-specific biases, TCR repertoire library preparation and sequencing were carried out by different laboratories using diverse techniques. The study deeply sequenced blood TCR repertoires of 5 or 6 healthy adults to estimate repertoire size and the extent of clonotype sharing between individuals.

The paper as a whole reports these results and caveats: Compared with non-shared clonotypes, clonotypes shared by all four sorted-subset donors had higher generation probabilities. Roughly 5% of naive CD4, approximately 3.7% of naive CD8, 2.3% of memory CD4, and around 0.42% of memory CD8 clonotypes were shared across a handful of donors. Pairwise subsampling indicated that sequencing depth was expected to affect the degree of clonotype sharing among donors. Naive subsets generally had larger estimated clonotype richness than memory subsets. Because the study included a small number of donors, the genetic and exposure-history diversity represented was limited. Rarefaction of sorted-subset datasets indicated incomplete sequencing despite the large sequencing depth. Sampling was restricted to blood, and TCR repertoires in tissues likely differ from the TCR repertoires found in blood.

Using the deep immunoSEQ assay, TCR CDR3 regions were amplified from genomic DNA by multiplex PCR. Extracted genomic DNA from each cell subset was distributed evenly across all wells of several immunoSEQ 96-well plates, and each plate was treated as a replicate. For sorted subsets, each replicate PCR was loaded with 150 to 250 ng genomic DNA, equivalent to approximately 33,000 T cell genomes. Purified libraries were measured with a Qubit 3.0 fluorometer, size-checked on a Bioanalyzer 2100, and measured again with the KAPA Library Quantification kit. Every immunoSEQ 96-well plate was sequenced on a separate single-read 150-cycle Illumina NextSeq 550 flow cell. The original methods were these. Because the immunoSEQ output held only junctional sequences and lacked quality scores, the filtering could not match the filtering applied to full-length reads. Sequences were annotated with PyIR, a Python wrapper for IgBLAST v1.9, using IMGT germline references to assign V/J genes and CDR3. Reads were removed for weak V/J assignments (E-value above 1e-6), missing CDR3, stop codons, out-of-frame junctions, or ambiguous translated residues. V3J clonotypes were defined by identical inferred V gene, J gene, and CDR3 amino acid sequence. The percentage overlap between two repertoires was calculated by dividing the number of shared unique clonotypes by the size of the smaller repertoire. Three approaches were used to assess repertoire richness: RTK rarefaction, the Chao1 estimator, and Recon v2.1 estimates of unobserved clonotypes. OLGA was used to compute generation probabilities for all TCRbeta clonotypes that the gDNA method yielded from a handful of donors. This immuneACCESS table, as held by TCRdb, lists in-frame sequences with V and J called but not all clones. Of the missing ones, under half trace to an unresolved V gene in checked studies; the others have no known cause. D and trimming were read from the DNA, whereas the V and J calls and clone size are those reported in that table. For this sample the table gives about 990,000 clones, of which approximately 78% were detected only once. The top ten clonotypes cover roughly 0.61% of the sample.

Concerning this clone: Its recognized antigen is unknown. The junction departs from the called germline gene at one end, perhaps through a read error.

The donors were healthy, HIV-negative adults with no recently reported acute infections or vaccinations. All donors were Caucasian adults living in Nashville, Tennessee, USA. Magnetic negative selection was used to enrich CD4+ T cells, after which naive cells were positively selected on CD45RA and the negative fraction became the memory subset. Blood was obtained by leukapheresis, after which PBMCs were separated by Ficoll-Histopaque density gradient centrifugation and cryopreserved in liquid nitrogen vapor phase. Analytical flow cytometry was used to check the purity and quantity of each magnetically sorted T cell population. Genomic DNA was isolated from each sorted fraction and quantified by UV absorbance on a Nanodrop 2000c. The sample taken for sequencing was memory CD4+ T cells from PBMCs. The sample's cell subset or site label, decoded: CD45RA-negative fraction. This receptor was identified in a man younger than 30 in good health. Some clones in this sample may be carry-over from other donors' samples.

The encoded CDR3 is CASSEEVGSEQFF. In nucleotides, the sequence is TGTGCCAGCAGCGAAGAAGTCGGGAGTGAGCAGTTCTTC. The rearrangement joined TRBV2 to TRBJ2-1; TRBD2 is a possible D gene, resting on 6 matching bases. CDR1 and CDR2 are drawn from the germline V gene: SNHLY, FYNNEI. The CDR3, from cysteine to phenylalanine, totals 13 residues. Only the CDR3 region is kept as DNA, spanning 39 bases read in frame from base 1.